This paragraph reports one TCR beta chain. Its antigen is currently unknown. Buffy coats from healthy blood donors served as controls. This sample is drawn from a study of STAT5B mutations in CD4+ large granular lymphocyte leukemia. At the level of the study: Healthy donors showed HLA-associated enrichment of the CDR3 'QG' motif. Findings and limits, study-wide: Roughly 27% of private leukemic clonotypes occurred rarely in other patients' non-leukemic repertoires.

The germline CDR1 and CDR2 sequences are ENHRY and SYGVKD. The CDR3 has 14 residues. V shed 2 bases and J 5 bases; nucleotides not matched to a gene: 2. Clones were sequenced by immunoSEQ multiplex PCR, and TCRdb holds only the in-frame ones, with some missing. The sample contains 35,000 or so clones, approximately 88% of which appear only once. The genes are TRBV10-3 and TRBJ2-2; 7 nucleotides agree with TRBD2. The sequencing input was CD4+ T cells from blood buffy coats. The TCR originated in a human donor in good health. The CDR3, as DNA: TGTGCCATCAGTGAGACCGGGGGGACCGGGGAGCTGTTTTTT. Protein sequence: CAISETGGTGELFF.